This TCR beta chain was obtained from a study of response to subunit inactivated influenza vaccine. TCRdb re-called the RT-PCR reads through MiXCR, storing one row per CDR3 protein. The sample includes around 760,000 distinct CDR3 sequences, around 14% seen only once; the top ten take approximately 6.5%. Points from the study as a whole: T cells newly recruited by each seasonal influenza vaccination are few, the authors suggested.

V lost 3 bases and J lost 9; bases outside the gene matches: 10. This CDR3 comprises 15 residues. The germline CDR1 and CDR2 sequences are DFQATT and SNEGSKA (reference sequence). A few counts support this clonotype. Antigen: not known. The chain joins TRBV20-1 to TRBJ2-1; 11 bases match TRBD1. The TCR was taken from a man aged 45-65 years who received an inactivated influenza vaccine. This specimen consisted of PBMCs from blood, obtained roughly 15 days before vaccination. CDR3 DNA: TGCAGTGCTAGGGACAGGGGGCCTGCCCCAATTGAGCAGTTCTTC. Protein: CSARDRGPAPIEQFF.